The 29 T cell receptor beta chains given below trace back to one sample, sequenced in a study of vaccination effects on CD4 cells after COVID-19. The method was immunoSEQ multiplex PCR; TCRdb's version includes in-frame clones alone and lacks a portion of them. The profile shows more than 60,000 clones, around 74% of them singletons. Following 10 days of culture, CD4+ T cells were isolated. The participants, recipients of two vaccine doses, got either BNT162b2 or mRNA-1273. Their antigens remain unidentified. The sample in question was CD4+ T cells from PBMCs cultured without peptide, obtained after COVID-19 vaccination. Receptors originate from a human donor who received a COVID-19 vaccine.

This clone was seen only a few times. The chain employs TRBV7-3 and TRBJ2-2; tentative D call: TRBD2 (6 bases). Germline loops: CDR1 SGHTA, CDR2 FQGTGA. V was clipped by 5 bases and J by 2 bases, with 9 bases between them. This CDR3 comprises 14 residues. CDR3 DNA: TGTGCCAGCAGCCGGGACTCCAACACCGGGGAGCTGTTTTTT. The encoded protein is CASSRDSNTGELFF.

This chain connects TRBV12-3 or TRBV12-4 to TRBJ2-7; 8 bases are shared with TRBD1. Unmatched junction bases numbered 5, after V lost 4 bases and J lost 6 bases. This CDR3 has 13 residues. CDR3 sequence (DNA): TGTGCCAGCAGTTATGGACAGGGAGGCGAGCAGTACGTC. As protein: CASSYGQGGEQYV.

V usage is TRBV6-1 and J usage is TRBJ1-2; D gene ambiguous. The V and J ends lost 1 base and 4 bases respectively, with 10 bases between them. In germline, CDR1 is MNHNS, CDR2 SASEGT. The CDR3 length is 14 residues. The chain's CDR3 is CASSEDPRSYGYTF. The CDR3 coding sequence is TGTGCCAGCAGTGAAGACCCGCGCTCCTATGGCTACACCTTC.

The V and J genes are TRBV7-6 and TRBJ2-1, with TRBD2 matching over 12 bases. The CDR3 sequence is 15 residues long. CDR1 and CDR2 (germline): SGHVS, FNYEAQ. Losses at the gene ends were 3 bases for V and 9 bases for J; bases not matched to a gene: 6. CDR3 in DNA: TGTGCCAGCAGCTTGACTAGCGGGGGCCAGGGTGAGCAGTTCTTC. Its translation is CASSLTSGGQGEQFF.

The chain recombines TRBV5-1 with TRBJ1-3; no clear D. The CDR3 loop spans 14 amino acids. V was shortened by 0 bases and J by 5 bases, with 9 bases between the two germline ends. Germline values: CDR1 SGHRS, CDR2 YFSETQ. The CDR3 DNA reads TGCGCCAGCAGCTTGGATACAGACCGAAACACCATATATTTT. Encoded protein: CASSLDTDRNTIYF.

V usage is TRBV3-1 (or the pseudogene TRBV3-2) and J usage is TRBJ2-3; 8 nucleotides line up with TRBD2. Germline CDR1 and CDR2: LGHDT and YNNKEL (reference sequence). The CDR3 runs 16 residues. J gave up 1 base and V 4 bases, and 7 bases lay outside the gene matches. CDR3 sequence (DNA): TGTGCCAGCAGCCTACCGCGGGGGGCCGGCACAGATACGCAGTATTTT. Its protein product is CASSLPRGAGTDTQYF.

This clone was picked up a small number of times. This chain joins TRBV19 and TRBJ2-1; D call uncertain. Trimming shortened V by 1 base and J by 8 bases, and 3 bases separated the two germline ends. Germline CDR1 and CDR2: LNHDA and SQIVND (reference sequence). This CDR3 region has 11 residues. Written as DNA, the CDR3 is TGTGCCAGTAGTATAGTCGATGAGCAGTTCTTC. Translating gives CASSIVDEQFF.

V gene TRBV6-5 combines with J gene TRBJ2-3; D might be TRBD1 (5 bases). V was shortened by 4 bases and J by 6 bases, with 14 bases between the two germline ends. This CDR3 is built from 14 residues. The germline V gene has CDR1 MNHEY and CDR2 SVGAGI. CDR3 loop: CASSSGFNRDTQYF. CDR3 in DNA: TGTGCCAGCAGTTCTGGCTTTAACAGGGATACGCAGTATTTT.

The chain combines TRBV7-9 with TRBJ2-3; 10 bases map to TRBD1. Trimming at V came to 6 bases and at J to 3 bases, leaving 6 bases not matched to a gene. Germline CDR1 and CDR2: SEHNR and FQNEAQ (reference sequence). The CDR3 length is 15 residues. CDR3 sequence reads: CASSWTGGFTDTQYF. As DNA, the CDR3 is TGTGCCAGCAGTTGGACAGGGGGTTTTACAGATACGCAGTATTTT.

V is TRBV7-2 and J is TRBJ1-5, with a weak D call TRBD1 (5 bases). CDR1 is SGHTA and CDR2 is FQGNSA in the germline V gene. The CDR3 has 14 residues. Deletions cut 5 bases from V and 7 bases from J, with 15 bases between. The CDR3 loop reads CASSLRDLKQPQHF. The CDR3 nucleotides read TGTGCCAGCAGCCTCAGGGATCTGAAACAGCCCCAGCATTTT.

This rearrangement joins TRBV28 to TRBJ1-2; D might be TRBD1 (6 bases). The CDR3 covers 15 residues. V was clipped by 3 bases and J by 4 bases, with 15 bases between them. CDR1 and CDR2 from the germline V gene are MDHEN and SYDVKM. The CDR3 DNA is TGTGCCAGCAGTTTCTTGACAGGTGGGGCCTATGGCTACACCTTC. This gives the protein CASSFLTGGAYGYTF.

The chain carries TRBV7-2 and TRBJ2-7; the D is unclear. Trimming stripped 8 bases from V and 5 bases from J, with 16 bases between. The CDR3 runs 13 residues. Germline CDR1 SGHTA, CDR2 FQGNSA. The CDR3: CASPVSRLHEQYV. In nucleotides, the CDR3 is TGTGCCAGCCCCGTCTCCCGACTCCACGAGCAGTACGTC.

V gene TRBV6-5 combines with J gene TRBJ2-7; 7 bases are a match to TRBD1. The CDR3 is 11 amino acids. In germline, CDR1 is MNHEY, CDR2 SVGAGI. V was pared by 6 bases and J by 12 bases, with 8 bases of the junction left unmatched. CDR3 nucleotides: TGTGCCAGCAGGGAGACAGGGCCATTGTACGTC. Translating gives CASRETGPLYV.

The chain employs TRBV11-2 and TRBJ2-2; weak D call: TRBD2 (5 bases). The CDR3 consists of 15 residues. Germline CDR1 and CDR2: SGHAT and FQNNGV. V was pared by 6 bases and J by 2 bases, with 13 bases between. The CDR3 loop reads CASSRRLTNTGELFF. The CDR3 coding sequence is TGTGCCAGCAGTCGGAGGCTGACCAACACCGGGGAGCTGTTTTTT.

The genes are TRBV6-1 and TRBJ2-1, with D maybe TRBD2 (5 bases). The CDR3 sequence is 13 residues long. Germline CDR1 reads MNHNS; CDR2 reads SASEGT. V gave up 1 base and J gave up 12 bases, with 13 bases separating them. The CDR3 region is CASSEVRLRGQFF. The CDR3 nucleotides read TGTGCCAGCAGTGAAGTGCGACTCCGGGGGCAGTTCTTC.

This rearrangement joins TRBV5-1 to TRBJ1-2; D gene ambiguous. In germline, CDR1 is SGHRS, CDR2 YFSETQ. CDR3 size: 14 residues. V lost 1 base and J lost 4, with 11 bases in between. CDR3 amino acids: CASSLTADIYGYTF. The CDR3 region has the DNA TGCGCCAGCAGCTTGACGGCGGATATCTATGGCTACACCTTC.

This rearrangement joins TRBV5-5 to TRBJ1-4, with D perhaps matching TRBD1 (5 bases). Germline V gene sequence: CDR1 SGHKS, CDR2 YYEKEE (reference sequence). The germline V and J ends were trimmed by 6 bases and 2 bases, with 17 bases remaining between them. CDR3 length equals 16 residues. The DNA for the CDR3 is TGTGCCAGCACCCAAGCGCCGGGGCGGACTAATGAAAAACTGTTTTTT. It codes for CASTQAPGRTNEKLFF.

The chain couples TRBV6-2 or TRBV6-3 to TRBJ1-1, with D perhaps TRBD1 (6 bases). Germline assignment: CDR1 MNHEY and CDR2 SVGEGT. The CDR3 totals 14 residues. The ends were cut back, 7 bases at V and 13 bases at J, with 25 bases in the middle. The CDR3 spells CASIPGGGHSPLFF. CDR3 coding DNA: TGTGCCAGCATCCCGGGGGGGGGCCACTCCCCCCTTTTCTTT.

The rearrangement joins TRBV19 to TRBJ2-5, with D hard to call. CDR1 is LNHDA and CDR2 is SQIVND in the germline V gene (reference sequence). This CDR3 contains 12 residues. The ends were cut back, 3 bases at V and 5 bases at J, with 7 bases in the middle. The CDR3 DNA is TGTGCCAGTAGTATGAATAGGGAGACCCAGTACTTC. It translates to CASSMNRETQYF.

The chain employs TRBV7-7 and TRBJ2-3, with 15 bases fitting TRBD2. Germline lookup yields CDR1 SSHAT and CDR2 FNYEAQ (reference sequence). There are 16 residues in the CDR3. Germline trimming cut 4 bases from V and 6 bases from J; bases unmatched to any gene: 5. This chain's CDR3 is CASSSGTSGGRDTQYF. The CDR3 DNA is TGTGCCAGCAGCTCCGGGACTAGCGGGGGGAGGGATACGCAGTATTTT.

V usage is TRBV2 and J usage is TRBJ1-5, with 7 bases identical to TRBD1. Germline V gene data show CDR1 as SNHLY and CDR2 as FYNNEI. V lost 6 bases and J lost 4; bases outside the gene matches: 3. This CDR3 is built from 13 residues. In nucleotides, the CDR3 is TGTGCCAGCAGACGGGACAGAAATCAGCCCCAGCATTTT. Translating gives CASRRDRNQPQHF.

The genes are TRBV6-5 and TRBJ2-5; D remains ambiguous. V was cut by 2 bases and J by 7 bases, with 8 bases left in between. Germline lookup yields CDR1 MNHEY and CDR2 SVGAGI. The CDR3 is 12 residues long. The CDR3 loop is CASSYPYGTQYF. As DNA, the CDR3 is TGTGCCAGCAGTTACCCGTACGGGACCCAGTACTTC.

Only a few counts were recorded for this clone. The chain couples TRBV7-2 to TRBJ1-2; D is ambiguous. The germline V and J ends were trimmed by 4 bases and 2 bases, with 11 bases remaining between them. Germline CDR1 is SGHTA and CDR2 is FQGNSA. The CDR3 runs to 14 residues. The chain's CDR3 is CASSSLTRNYGYTF. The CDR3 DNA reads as TGTGCCAGCAGCTCCCTGACACGGAACTATGGCTACACCTTC. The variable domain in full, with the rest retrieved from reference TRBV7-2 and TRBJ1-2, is GAGVSQSPSNKVTEKGKDVELRCDPISGHTALYWYRQSLGQGLEFLIYFQGNSAPDKSGLPSDRFSAERTGGSVSTLTIQRTQQEDSAVYLCASSSLTRNYGYTFGSGTRLTVV.

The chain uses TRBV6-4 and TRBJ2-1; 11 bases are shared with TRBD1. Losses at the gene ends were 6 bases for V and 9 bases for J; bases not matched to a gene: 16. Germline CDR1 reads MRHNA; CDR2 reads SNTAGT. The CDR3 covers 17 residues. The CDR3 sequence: CASSPGQGAFFGGEQFF. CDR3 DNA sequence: TGTGCCAGCAGCCCCGGACAGGGGGCCTTTTTCGGAGGTGAGCAGTTCTTC.

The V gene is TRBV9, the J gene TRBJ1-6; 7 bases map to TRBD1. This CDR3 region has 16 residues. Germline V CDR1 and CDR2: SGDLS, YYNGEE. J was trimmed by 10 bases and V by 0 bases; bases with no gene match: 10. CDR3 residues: CASSVDQVRGGSPLHF. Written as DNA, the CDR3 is TGTGCCAGCAGCGTAGACCAAGTCAGGGGGGGCTCACCCCTCCACTTT. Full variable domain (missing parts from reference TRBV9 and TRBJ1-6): DSGVTQTPKHLITATGQRVTLRCSPRSGDLSVYWYQQSLDQGLQFLIQYYNGEERAKGNILERFSAQQFPDLHSELNLSSLELGDSALYFCASSVDQVRGGSPLHFGNGTRLTVT.

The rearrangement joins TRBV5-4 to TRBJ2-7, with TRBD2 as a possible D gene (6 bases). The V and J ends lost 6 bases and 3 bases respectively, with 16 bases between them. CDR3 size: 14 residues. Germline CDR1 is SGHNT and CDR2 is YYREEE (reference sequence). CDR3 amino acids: CASNLRRAHYEQYV. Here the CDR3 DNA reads TGTGCCAGCAACTTAAGGAGGGCCCACTACGAGCAGTACGTC.

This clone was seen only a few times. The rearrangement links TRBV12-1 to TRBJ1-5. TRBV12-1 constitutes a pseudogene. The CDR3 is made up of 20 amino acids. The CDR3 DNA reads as TGTGCCAGCAGCCGTACAACAAATCGCCCCGAGGAGCAGGGAGGTCAGCCCCAGCATTTT. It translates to CASSRTTNRPEEQGGQPQHF.

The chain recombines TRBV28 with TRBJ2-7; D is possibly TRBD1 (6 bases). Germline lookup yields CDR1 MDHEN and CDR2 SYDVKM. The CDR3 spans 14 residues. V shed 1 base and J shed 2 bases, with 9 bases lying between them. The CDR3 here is CASSLSGAAYEQYV. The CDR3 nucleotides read TGTGCCAGCAGTTTATCAGGGGCCGCCTACGAGCAGTACGTC.

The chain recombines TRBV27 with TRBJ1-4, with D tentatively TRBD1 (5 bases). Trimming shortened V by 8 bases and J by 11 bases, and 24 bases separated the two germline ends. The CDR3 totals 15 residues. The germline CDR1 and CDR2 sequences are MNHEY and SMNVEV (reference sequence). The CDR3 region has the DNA TGTGCCAGCGGCCCCTCGGGACGCACTTTATCGAAACTGTTTTTT. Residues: CASGPSGRTLSKLFF.